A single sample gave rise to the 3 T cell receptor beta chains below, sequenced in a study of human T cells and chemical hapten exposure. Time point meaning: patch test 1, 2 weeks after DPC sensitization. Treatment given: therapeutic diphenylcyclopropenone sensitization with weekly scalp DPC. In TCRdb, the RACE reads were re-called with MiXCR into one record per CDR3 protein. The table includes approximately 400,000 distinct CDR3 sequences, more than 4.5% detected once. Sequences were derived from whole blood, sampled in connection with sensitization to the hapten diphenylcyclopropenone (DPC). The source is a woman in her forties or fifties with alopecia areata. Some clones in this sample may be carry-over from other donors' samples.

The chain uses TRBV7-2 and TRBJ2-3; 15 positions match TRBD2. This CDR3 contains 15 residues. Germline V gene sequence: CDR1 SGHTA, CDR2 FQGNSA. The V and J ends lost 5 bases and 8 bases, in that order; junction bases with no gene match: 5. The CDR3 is CASSKGLAGGRTQYF. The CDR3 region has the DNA TGTGCCAGCAGCAAGGGACTAGCGGGGGGTCGTACGCAGTATTTT. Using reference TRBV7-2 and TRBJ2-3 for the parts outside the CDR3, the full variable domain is GAGVSQSPSNKVTEKGKDVELRCDPISGHTALYWYRQSLGQGLEFLIYFQGNSAPDKSGLPSDRFSAERTGGSVSTLTIQRTQQEDSAVYLCASSKGLAGGRTQYFGPGTRLTVL.

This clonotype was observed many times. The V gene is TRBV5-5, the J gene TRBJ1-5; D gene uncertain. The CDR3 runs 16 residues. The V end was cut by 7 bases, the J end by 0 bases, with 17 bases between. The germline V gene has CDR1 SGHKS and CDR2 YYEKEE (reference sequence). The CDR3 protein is CASSDRLTTSNQPQHF. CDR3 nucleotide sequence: TGTGCCAGCTCAGATCGGTTAACCACTAGCAATCAGCCCCAGCATTTT.

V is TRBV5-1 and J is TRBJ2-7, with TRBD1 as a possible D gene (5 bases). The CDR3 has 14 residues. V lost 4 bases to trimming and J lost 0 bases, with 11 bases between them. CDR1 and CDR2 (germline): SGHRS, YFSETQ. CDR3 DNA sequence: TGCGCCAGCAGCGAGGACACCGTCTCCTACGAGCAGTACTTC. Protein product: CASSEDTVSYEQYF.